This entry lists 32 T cell receptor beta chains sequenced from one sample in a study of T cell responses to AZD1222 COVID-19 vaccine. This table comes from immunoSEQ multiplex PCR, and its TCRdb copy is limited to in-frame clones, with some not included. The data contain 150,000 or so clones, roughly 90% of them singletons. The sample was peripheral blood, taken 28 days after the second AZD1222 dose. These receptors were collected from an adult who received the AZD1222 COVID-19 vaccine.

The chain carries TRBV28 and TRBJ2-7; D may be TRBD1 (6 bases). Deletions cut 6 bases from V and 3 bases from J, with 12 bases between. Per the germline V gene, CDR1 is MDHEN and CDR2 is SYDVKM. The CDR3 runs 13 residues. The chain's CDR3 is CASRPGHNYEQYF. The CDR3 DNA is TGTGCCAGCAGGCCGGGACATAACTACGAGCAGTACTTC.

CDR3 loop: CATTGPAEAFF. In DNA form, the CDR3 reads TGTGCCACTACAGGGCCCGCTGAAGCTTTCTTT. The chain uses TRBV10-3 and TRBJ1-1; weak D call: TRBD1 (6 bases). This CDR3 has 11 amino acids. The germline V gene encodes CDR1 ENHRY and CDR2 SYGVKD. V lost 10 bases to trimming and J lost 6 bases, with 12 bases between them.

This rearrangement joins TRBV7-2 to TRBJ1-6; the D gene is possibly TRBD1 (5 bases). Germline CDR1 and CDR2: SGHTA and FQGNSA. The CDR3 spans 14 residues. Trimming left V 4 bases short and J 10 bases short, with 14 bases between. In DNA form, the CDR3 reads TGTGCCAGCAGCTCGGTTGCCCGGGGGTCACCCCTCCACTTT. Its translation: CASSSVARGSPLHF.

The CDR3 reads CASSISLAGAGGAKNIQYF. The CDR3 bases are TGTGCCAGTAGTATAAGCCTAGCGGGAGCCGGGGGAGCCAAAAACATTCAGTACTTC. This chain connects TRBV19 to TRBJ2-4; 10 nucleotides match TRBD2. The germline CDR1 and CDR2 sequences are LNHDA and SQIVND (reference sequence). Trimming cost V 2 bases and J 0 bases; bases outside gene matches: 10. This CDR3 comprises 19 residues.

This clone was observed once. V gene TRBV28 combines with J gene TRBJ1-5; D not resolved. Trimming removed 6 bases from V and 0 bases from J, with 6 bases in between. Germline CDR1 and CDR2: MDHEN and SYDVKM. CDR3 size: 13 residues. The CDR3 spells CASREYSNQPQHF. Written as DNA, the CDR3 is TGTGCCAGCAGGGAGTATAGCAATCAGCCCCAGCATTTT.

The rearrangement joins TRBV5-4 to TRBJ2-2; tentatively, D is TRBD2 (6 bases). This CDR3 contains 16 residues. Trimming took off 3 bases at V and 1 base at J, with 13 bases between the two ends. Germline V gene data show CDR1 as SGHNT and CDR2 as YYREEE (reference sequence). Here the CDR3 reads CASSSGRGLNTGELFF. The CDR3 nucleotides are TGTGCCAGCAGCTCGGGACGGGGGTTGAACACCGGGGAGCTGTTTTTT.

This clone has a single count. The chain joins TRBV11-2 to TRBJ2-5; maybe TRBD1 (6 bases). This CDR3 comprises 13 residues. The germline CDR1 and CDR2 sequences are SGHAT and FQNNGV. Between the trimmed V and J ends, which lost 1 base and 11 bases, there was a span of 14 bases. DNA of the CDR3: TGTGCCAGCAGCTTAGCCCGGACAGACCGTCAGTACTTC. This codes for CASSLARTDRQYF.

This chain connects TRBV6-2 or TRBV6-3 to TRBJ1-6; D call uncertain. V gave up 4 bases and J gave up 10 bases, with 17 bases separating them. CDR1 and CDR2 from the germline V gene are MNHEY and SVGEGT. The CDR3 spans 15 residues. CDR3 bases: TGTGCCAGCAGTTCTCCGACGGGAGGCGGCTCACCCCTCCACTTT. It encodes CASSSPTGGGSPLHF.

The chain has TRBV7-9 and TRBJ1-2, with TRBD1 matching 7 bases. Germline CDR1 SEHNR, CDR2 FQNEAQ (reference sequence). This CDR3 has 13 residues. Trimming took 3 bases from V and 6 from J; bases not matched to a gene: 4. CDR3 sequence reads: CASSLTGIDGYTF. Here the CDR3 DNA reads TGTGCCAGCAGCTTGACAGGGATAGATGGCTACACCTTC.

This CDR3 is CASSTTSGYYEQYF. DNA for the CDR3: TGTGCCAGCAGCACCACTAGCGGGTACTACGAGCAGTACTTC. V usage is TRBV3-1 (or the pseudogene TRBV3-2) and J usage is TRBJ2-7; 9 bases map to TRBD2. Germline loops: CDR1 LGHDT, CDR2 YNNKEL (reference sequence). J lost 3 bases, V lost 5 bases, and 5 bases had no gene match. The CDR3 sequence is 14 residues long.

V and J are TRBV5-4 and TRBJ1-2; D possibly corresponds to TRBD1 (6 bases). Germline CDR1 and CDR2: SGHNT and YYREEE (reference sequence). Trimming shortened V by 4 bases and J by 0 bases, and 13 bases separated the two germline ends. This CDR3 has 15 amino acids. The CDR3 DNA reads TGTGCCAGCAGCGGGGGGGGCAGAACTAACTATGGCTACACCTTC. Translation gives CASSGGGRTNYGYTF.

This clone has just a few counts. The chain uses TRBV15 and TRBJ1-2; TRBD1 matches at 7 bases. The CDR3 has 17 amino acids. The J segment lost 2 bases and the V segment lost 2 bases, leaving 11 bases of the junction unmatched. CDR1 is LNHNV, CDR2 YYDKDF, per germline (reference sequence). This CDR3 reads CATSRPPRTGTNYGYTF. The CDR3 DNA is TGTGCCACCAGCAGACCCCCCAGGACAGGTACAAACTATGGCTACACCTTC. The full variable domain, its missing parts supplied by reference TRBV15 and TRBJ1-2, is DAMVIQNPRYQVTQFGKPVTLSCSQTLNHNVMYWYQQKSSQAPKLLFHYYDKDFNNEADTPDNFQSRRPNTSFCFLDIRSPGLGDTAMYLCATSRPPRTGTNYGYTFGSGTRLTVV.

J is TRBJ1-3 and V is TRBV28, with 9 bases identical to TRBD1. With V trimmed by 6 bases and J by 5 bases, 5 bases remained unmatched. Germline CDR1 reads MDHEN; CDR2 reads SYDVKM. The CDR3 has 14 residues. Here the CDR3 DNA reads TGTGCCAGCAGCTACAGGGGGCTCAGAAACACCATATATTTT. Translating it yields CASSYRGLRNTIYF.

The gene calls are TRBV7-9 and TRBJ1-2; no clear D gene. The germline gives CDR1 SEHNR, CDR2 FQNEAQ (reference sequence). The length of the CDR3 is 13 residues. V lost 6 bases, J lost 8 bases, and 16 bases lay in between. CDR3 sequence reads: CASSMSPVGGYTF. In nucleotides, the CDR3 is TGTGCCAGCAGTATGTCCCCGGTGGGCGGCTACACCTTC.

This chain links TRBV10-3 with TRBJ1-2; 7 nucleotides align to TRBD1. This CDR3 is 13 amino acids long. Looked up from germline, CDR1 is ENHRY and CDR2 is SYGVKD. V shed 10 bases and J 1 base; nucleotides not matched to a gene: 6. CDR3 sequence: CATQGQINYGYTF. CDR3 in DNA: TGTGCCACACAGGGACAGATTAACTATGGCTACACCTTC.

The chain uses TRBV7-3 and TRBJ1-1; 7 nucleotides match TRBD1. The CDR3 totals 13 residues. With V trimmed by 5 bases and J by 5 bases, 5 bases remained unmatched. CDR1 is SGHTA and CDR2 is FQGTGA in the germline V gene. The CDR3 DNA sequence: TGTGCCAGCAGCAAGGGGGCGCGAACTGAAGCTTTCTTT. Protein: CASSKGARTEAFF.

The chain has TRBV19 and TRBJ1-3; D gene unclear. Germline V lookup: CDR1 LNHDA, CDR2 SQIVND (reference sequence). The ends were cut back, 3 bases at V and 1 base at J, with 13 bases in the middle. This CDR3 is 16 amino acids long. The CDR3 DNA sequence: TGTGCCAGTAGTATTGGGCCAGATCGGTCTGGAAACACCATATATTTT. Its translation is CASSIGPDRSGNTIYF. Combining the CDR3 with reference TRBV19 and TRBJ1-3 gives the whole variable domain DGGITQSPKYLFRKEGQNVTLSCEQNLNHDAMYWYRQDPGQGLRLIYYSQIVNDFQKGDIAEGYSVSREKKESFPLTVTSAQKNPTAFYLCASSIGPDRSGNTIYFGEGSWLTVV.

On this clone itself: Other nucleotide sequences from this sample produce the same CDR3. The CDR3, as DNA: TGCGCCAGCAGCTTGGGACAGGGTACCGGGGAGCTGTTTTTT. Its protein product is CASSLGQGTGELFF. The chain is built from TRBV5-1 and TRBJ2-2, with 7 bases matching TRBD1. This CDR3 region has 14 residues. Unmatched junction bases numbered 1, after V lost 0 bases and J lost 5 bases. Looked up from germline, CDR1 is SGHRS and CDR2 is YFSETQ.

V usage is TRBV19 and J usage is TRBJ2-7; D unresolved. The V end lost 6 bases, the J end lost 3 bases, and 18 bases lay between the germline ends. This CDR3 spans 15 amino acids. Germline assignment: CDR1 LNHDA and CDR2 SQIVND (reference sequence). CDR3 sequence reads: CASRGSVELGYEQYF. In DNA form, the CDR3 reads TGTGCCAGTAGGGGGTCGGTGGAGCTAGGCTACGAGCAGTACTTC.

The rearrangement uses TRBV28 and TRBJ1-2, with TRBD1 as a possible D gene (6 bases). Germline V CDR1 and CDR2: MDHEN, SYDVKM. Trimming pared 3 bases from V and 4 bases from J, leaving 18 bases between. The CDR3 covers 16 residues. The CDR3 spells CASSLPSSQGGYGYTF. The CDR3 nucleotides are TGTGCCAGCAGTTTGCCGTCGTCACAGGGAGGCTATGGCTACACCTTC.

This clone has a single count. The rearrangement uses TRBV28 and TRBJ1-2, with 8 bases matching TRBD1. This CDR3 comprises 14 residues. The trim removed 6 bases at V and 7 bases at J, leaving 10 bases unmatched. CDR1 is MDHEN and CDR2 is SYDVKM in the germline V gene. This CDR3 is CASRLNRDRSGYTF. DNA of the CDR3: TGTGCCAGCAGGCTTAACAGGGACAGGAGTGGCTACACCTTC.

This chain links TRBV5-1 with TRBJ2-2; D not certain. CDR1 is SGHRS and CDR2 is YFSETQ in the germline V gene. The germline V and J ends were trimmed by 3 bases and 4 bases, with 4 bases remaining between them. The CDR3 consists of 12 residues. The CDR3 loop is CASSWSTGELFF. The DNA of the CDR3 is TGCGCCAGCAGCTGGAGCACCGGGGAGCTGTTTTTT.

The chain links TRBV28 to TRBJ1-5, with D maybe TRBD1 (5 bases). CDR3 length: 13 residues. Per germline, CDR1 MDHEN and CDR2 SYDVKM. V lost 3 bases and J lost 7, with 10 bases in between. Written as DNA, the CDR3 is TGTGCCAGCAGTTTCCCCGGGGGGCAGCCCCAGCATTTT. Encoded protein: CASSFPGGQPQHF.

This sequence joins TRBV4-2 and TRBJ2-6, with TRBD1 matching over 8 bases. The CDR3 has 17 residues. Germline V gene lookup returns CDR1 LGHNA and CDR2 YNFKEQ. With 6 bases clipped from V and 1 base from J, the junction kept 8 bases outside the gene matches. The DNA for the CDR3 is TGTGCCAGCAGACGAGGACAGGGTGATTCTGGGGCCAACGTCCTGACTTTC. It is translated as CASRRGQGDSGANVLTF.

The chain is built from TRBV7-2 and TRBJ1-2; TRBD1 might be the D (6 bases). Trimming took 3 bases from V and 4 from J, leaving 12 bases between them. The CDR3 runs 14 residues. Germline-derived CDR1 and CDR2 are SGHTA and FQGNSA. The CDR3 bases are TGTGCCAGCAGCTTTGCGGGGGGCTTCTATGGCTACACCTTC. This sequence encodes CASSFAGGFYGYTF. The full variable domain, rest sourced from reference TRBV7-2 and TRBJ1-2, is GAGVSQSPSNKVTEKGKDVELRCDPISGHTALYWYRQSLGQGLEFLIYFQGNSAPDKSGLPSDRFSAERTGGSVSTLTIQRTQQEDSAVYLCASSFAGGFYGYTFGSGTRLTVV.

As to this clone: Within the sample, other DNA sequences also encode this same CDR3. The genes are TRBV5-1 and TRBJ2-7; D unresolved. From germline, CDR1 is SGHRS and CDR2 YFSETQ. V shed 0 bases and J shed 0 bases, with 10 bases lying between them. The CDR3 loop spans 15 amino acids. The CDR3 sequence: CASSLAVLSSYEQYF. The CDR3 coding sequence is TGCGCCAGCAGCTTGGCGGTTTTGAGCTCCTACGAGCAGTACTTC.

J is TRBJ1-1 and V is TRBV9; 8 bases line up with TRBD1. The germline gives CDR1 SGDLS, CDR2 YYNGEE. The CDR3 loop spans 15 amino acids. With V trimmed by 1 base and J by 3 bases, 5 bases remained unmatched. The CDR3 region has the DNA TGTGCCAGCAGCGTATCCGGACAGGGAGACACTGAAGCTTTCTTT. Translating gives CASSVSGQGDTEAFF.

A single count supports this clone. This chain links TRBV29-1 with TRBJ2-1; D is uncertain. The CDR3 has 13 residues. The germline gives CDR1 SQVTM, CDR2 ANQGSEA. V lost 1 base, J lost 1 base, and 5 bases lay in between. CDR3 sequence: CSVEAVSYNEQFF. The CDR3 nucleotides are TGCAGCGTTGAAGCGGTATCCTACAATGAGCAGTTCTTC.

The chain employs TRBV29-1 and TRBJ2-7, with TRBD2 matching 9 bases. The germline V gene encodes CDR1 SQVTM and CDR2 ANQGSEA. CDR3 length: 15 residues. Unmatched junction bases numbered 9, after V lost 4 bases and J lost 2 bases. The CDR3 here is CSVGGLAGQPYEQYF. The CDR3 nucleotides are TGCAGCGTTGGAGGCCTAGCGGGACAACCCTACGAGCAGTACTTC.

The chain couples TRBV28 to TRBJ2-4; D may be TRBD1 (6 bases). This CDR3 region has 12 residues. V lost 3 bases and J lost 8, with 8 bases in between. CDR1 and CDR2 (germline): MDHEN, SYDVKM. This CDR3 reads CASSFQGYIQYF. The CDR3 DNA is TGTGCCAGCAGTTTTCAGGGGTACATTCAGTACTTC.

The chain joins TRBV7-6 to TRBJ1-2; tentative D call: TRBD1 (6 bases). V dropped 5 bases and J dropped 7 bases, with 17 bases sitting between them. The germline CDR1 and CDR2 sequences are SGHVS and FNYEAQ. The CDR3 runs to 14 residues. This CDR3 reads CASSELEGGIGYTF. CDR3 nucleotide sequence: TGTGCCAGCAGCGAACTCGAGGGGGGAATTGGCTACACCTTC.

The CDR3 DNA reads as TGTGCCAGCTCACCACCCTCCGGGACAGGGTTTGGAAACACCATATATTTT. This sequence encodes CASSPPSGTGFGNTIYF. The chain links TRBV18 to TRBJ1-3, with 9 bases identical to TRBD1. The CDR3 runs 17 residues. Germline CDR1 KGHSH, CDR2 LQKENI. Unmatched junction bases numbered 6, after V lost 0 bases and J lost 3 bases.